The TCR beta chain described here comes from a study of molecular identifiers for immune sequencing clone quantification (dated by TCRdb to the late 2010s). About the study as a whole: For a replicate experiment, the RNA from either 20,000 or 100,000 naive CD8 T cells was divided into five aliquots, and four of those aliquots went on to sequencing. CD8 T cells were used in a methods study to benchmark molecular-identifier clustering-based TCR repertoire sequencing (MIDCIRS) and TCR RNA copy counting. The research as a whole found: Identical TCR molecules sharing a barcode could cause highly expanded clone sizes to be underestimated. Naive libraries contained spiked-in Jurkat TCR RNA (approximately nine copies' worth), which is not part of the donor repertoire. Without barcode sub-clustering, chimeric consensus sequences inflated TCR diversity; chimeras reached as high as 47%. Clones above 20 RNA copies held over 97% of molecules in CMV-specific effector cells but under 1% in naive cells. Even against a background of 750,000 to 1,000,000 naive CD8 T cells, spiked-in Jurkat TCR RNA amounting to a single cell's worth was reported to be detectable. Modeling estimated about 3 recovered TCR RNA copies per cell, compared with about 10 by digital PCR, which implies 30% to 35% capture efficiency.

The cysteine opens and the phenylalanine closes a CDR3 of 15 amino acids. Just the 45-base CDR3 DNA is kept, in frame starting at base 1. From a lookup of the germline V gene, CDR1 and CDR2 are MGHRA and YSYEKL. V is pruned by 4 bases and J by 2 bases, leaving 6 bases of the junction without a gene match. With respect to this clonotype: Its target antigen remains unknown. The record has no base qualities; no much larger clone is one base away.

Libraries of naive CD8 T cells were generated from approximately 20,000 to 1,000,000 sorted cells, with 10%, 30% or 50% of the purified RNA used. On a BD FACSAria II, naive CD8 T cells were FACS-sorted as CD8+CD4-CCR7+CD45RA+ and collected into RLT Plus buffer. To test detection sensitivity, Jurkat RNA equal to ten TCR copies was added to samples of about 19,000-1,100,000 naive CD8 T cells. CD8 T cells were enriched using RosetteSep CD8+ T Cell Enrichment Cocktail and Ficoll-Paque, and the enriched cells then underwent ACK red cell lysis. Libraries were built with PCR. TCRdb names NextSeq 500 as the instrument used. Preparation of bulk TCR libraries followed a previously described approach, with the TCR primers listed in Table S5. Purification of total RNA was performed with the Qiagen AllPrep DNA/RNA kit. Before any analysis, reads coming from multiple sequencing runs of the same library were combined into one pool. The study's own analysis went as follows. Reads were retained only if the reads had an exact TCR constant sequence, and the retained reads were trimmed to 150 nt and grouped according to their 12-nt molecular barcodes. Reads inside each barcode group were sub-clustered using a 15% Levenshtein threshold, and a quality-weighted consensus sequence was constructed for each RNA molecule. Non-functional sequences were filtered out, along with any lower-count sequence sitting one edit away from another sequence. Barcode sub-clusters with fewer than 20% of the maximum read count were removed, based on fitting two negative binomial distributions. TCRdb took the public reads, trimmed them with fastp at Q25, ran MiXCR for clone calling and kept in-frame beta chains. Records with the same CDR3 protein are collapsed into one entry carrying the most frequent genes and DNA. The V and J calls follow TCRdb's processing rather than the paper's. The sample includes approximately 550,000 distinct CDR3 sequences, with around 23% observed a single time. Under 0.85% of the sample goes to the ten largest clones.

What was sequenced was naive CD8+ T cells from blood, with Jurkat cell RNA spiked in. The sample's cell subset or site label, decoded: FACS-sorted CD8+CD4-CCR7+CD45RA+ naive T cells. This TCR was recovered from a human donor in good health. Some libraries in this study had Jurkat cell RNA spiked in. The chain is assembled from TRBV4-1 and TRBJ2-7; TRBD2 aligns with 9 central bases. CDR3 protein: CASSRTSGYTYEQYF. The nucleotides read TGCGCCAGCAGCCGAACTAGCGGGTACACCTACGAGCAGTACTTC.